This T cell receptor (beta chain) was obtained from a study of metastatic and nonmetastatic thyroid tumors (dated by TCRdb to about 2020). As for the study more broadly: The researchers compared repertoires between peripheral blood samples and tumor or nodule tissue samples from patients with malignant or benign thyroid disease.

No treatment had been received by any patient before thyroid surgery. Using T-cell receptor beta sequencing, the researchers looked back retrospectively at clinical samples from patients, gathered between about 2012 and 2018. Receptor libraries were prepared by PCR. Sequencing was carried out with an Illumina HiSeq 4000. The TCR beta-chain CDR3 region of each patient was profiled by high-throughput sequencing. The original methods were these. CDR3 differences across clinicopathological groups were used to build a classifier for discriminating distant-metastatic papillary thyroid cancer patients. To measure repertoire diversity the researchers used the Shannon index, while the Morisita-Horn index served to gauge how similar the tumor and blood repertoires were. Using fastp trimming at Q25 and MiXCR clonotype assembly, TCRdb reanalyzed the public sequencing data and kept in-frame beta chains. Here the V and J calls rest on TCRdb's processing, not on the authors' analysis. This sample gives approximately 12,000 clones in total; roughly 31% of them show up just once. The ten top clones hold approximately 14% of the sample.

From the cysteine through the phenylalanine, the CDR3 covers 13 amino acids. The entry retains the CDR3 DNA only, 39 bases that are in frame from base 1. Cut back by 2 bases and 4 bases, the V and J ends lie 8 bases apart. Via the germline V gene, CDR1 is MNHEY and CDR2 SVGAGI. Here is what the overall study found, with its caveats: In both blood and tumor samples, malignant tumors were reported to have significantly higher TCR beta diversity than benign nodules.

This clone is medium-sized (0.01 to 0.1%) in terms of sample share. The clone's antigen remains unknown. Per-nucleotide qualities are absent, and no much larger clonotype sits a single base away. The clonotype was recovered from a male donor with papillary thyroid cancer or a benign thyroid nodule (not recorded which). Some clones in this sample may be carry-over from other donors' samples. The V and J genes are TRBV6-5 and TRBJ1-2; the D gene cannot be named for sure. Sequencing was performed on tumor tissue. The DNA sequence is as follows: TGTGCCAGCAGTTACCCCGTCCCCTATGGCTACACCTTC. Its protein product is CASSYPVPYGYTF.